The clone carrying this TCR beta chain was picked up many times. These data originate in a study of T cells in Graves' hyperthyroidism and ophthalmopathy. Amplified TCR beta CDR3 regions came from RNA transcripts. The TCR CDR3 was amplified in a first-round RT-PCR using the HTBI primer set. TCRdb re-analysed the multiplex PCR reads in MiXCR, keeping a single row per CDR3 protein. The repertoire includes about half a million distinct CDR3 sequences, about 20% of them detected once, and roughly 50% sits in the top ten. CDR3 length: 16 residues. Trimming pared 6 bases from V and 5 bases from J, leaving 22 bases between. Germline assignment: CDR1 SNHLY and CDR2 FYNNEI.

The J gene is TRBJ2-5, the V gene TRBV2, with TRBD2 as a possible D gene (6 bases). Sequenced input: blood. The receptor comes from a man aged 40-55 years with Graves' ophthalmopathy. CDR3 amino acids: CASRPRASEDGETQYF. The DNA of the CDR3 is TGTGCCAGCAGACCCCGGGCTAGCGAGGACGGGGAGACCCAGTACTTC. The full variable domain, completed using reference TRBV2 and TRBJ2-5, is EPEVTQTPSHQVTQMGQEVILRCVPISNHLYFYWYRQILGQKVEFLVSFYNNEISEKSEIFDDQFSVERPDGSNFTLKIRSTKLEDSAMYFCASRPRASEDGETQYFGPGTRLLVL.